This T cell receptor beta chain is from a study of Ad26.COV2.S vaccination and SARS-CoV-2 variants. Study at large: Ad26.COV2.S, an intramuscular injection, was given once or twice 56 days apart. General study findings and limits: Higher spike-specific TCR breadth was found in vaccine recipients than in placebo recipients.

Profiling relied on immunoSEQ multiplex PCR, and the TCRdb table lists in-frame clones only, not all of them. The table has a few hundred thousand clones, around 82% seen once; the top ten hold approximately 7.8%. This sample's treatment: around 19 received Ad26.COV2.S at low or high dose, single or two shots; five or six received placebo; per-sample allocation not given. Day 63 after the first vaccine or placebo injection was the time point for sampling. SARS-CoV-2 spike from the Wuhan strain was encoded by the vaccine, an Ad26 vector. About this clone itself: The antigen is unknown.

V dropped 0 bases and J dropped 4 bases, with 11 bases sitting between them. Germline loops: CDR1 LGHNA, CDR2 YNFKEQ. This CDR3 is built from 15 residues. This chain connects TRBV4-2 to TRBJ2-3; unclear D gene. This clonotype was sampled from a person between 18 and 59 years old who received the Ad26.COV2.S COVID-19 vaccine or a placebo. The sample consisted of peripheral blood, taken in a trial of Ad26.COV2.S vaccine versus placebo. This CDR3 is CASSQEWVRADTQYF. CDR3 nucleotides: TGTGCCAGCAGCCAAGAATGGGTTCGGGCAGATACGCAGTATTTT.